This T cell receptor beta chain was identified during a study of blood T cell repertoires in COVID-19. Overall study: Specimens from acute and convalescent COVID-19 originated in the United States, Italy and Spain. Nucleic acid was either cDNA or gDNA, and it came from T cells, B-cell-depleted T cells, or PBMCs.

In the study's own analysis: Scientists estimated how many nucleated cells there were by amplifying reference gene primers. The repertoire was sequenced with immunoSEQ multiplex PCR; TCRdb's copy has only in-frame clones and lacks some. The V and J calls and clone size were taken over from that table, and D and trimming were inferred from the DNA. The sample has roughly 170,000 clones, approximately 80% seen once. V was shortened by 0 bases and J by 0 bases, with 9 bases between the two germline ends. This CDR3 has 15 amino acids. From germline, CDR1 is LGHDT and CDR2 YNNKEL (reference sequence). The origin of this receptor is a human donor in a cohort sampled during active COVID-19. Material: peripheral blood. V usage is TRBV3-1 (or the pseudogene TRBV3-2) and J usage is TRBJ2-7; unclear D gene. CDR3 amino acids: CASSQDWAVSYEQYF. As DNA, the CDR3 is TGTGCCAGCAGCCAAGACTGGGCAGTCTCCTACGAGCAGTACTTC.